The 9 T cell receptor beta chains reported below all come from one sample, sequenced in a study of T cell repertoires in cytomegalovirus infection. From the reads, TCRdb called clonotypes with MiXCR, one entry per CDR3 protein. The table has 830,000 or so distinct CDR3 sequences, approximately 32% seen once. The antigens these receptors bind are not known. The input for sequencing was cultured CD8+ T cells from PBMCs, taken from culture after CMV antigen stimulation. Receptor source: a human donor in good health (CMV status not recorded). Some clones in this sample may be carry-over from other donors' samples.

This clonotype was observed a few times. This sequence joins TRBV20-1 and TRBJ1-4; 8 nucleotides match TRBD1. Per germline, CDR1 DFQATT and CDR2 SNEGSKA (reference sequence). The CDR3 is 14 residues long. J was trimmed by 8 bases and V by 5 bases; bases with no gene match: 10. CDR3 sequence (DNA): TGCAGTGCTGGACAAACGGACAGGGAGGAAAAACTGTTTTTT. It is translated as CSAGQTDREEKLFF.

This chain joins TRBV4-1 and TRBJ2-1; D might be TRBD1 (6 bases). Germline V gives CDR1 MGHRA, CDR2 YSYEKL. V was shortened by 0 bases and J by 3 bases, with 15 bases between the two germline ends. The CDR3 spans 17 residues. The CDR3 DNA reads TGCGCCAGCAGCCAAGATGGGGGCCTGGGGGACTACAATGAGCAGTTCTTC. This sequence encodes CASSQDGGLGDYNEQFF.

This clonotype was seen many times. This chain uses TRBV7-8 with TRBJ1-1; D is ambiguous. Looked up from germline, CDR1 is SGHVS and CDR2 is FQNEAQ. The CDR3 is 14 amino acids. V was pared by 1 base and J by 4 bases, with 10 bases between. CDR3 amino acids: CASSLVILGTEAFF. In nucleotides, the CDR3 is TGTGCCAGCAGCTTAGTCATTCTGGGCACTGAAGCTTTCTTT. Looking up the rest from reference TRBV7-8 and TRBJ1-1 gives the full variable domain: GAGVSQSPRYKVAKRGQDVALRCDPISGHVSLFWYQQALGQGPEFLTYFQNEAQLDKSGLPSDRFFAERPEGSVSTLKIQRTQQEDSAVYLCASSLVILGTEAFFGQGTRLTVV.

This clonotype has more than one count but fewer than ten. Just one base apart from a much larger clone, this may be a read error. This chain's CDR3 is CASSYAENTEAFF. Written as DNA, the CDR3 is TGTGCCAGCAGTTACGCGGAGAACACTGAAGCTTTCTTT. This sequence joins TRBV6-5 and TRBJ1-1, with D unresolved. This CDR3 contains 13 residues. Trimming cost V 2 bases and J 1 base, with 5 bases left between them. The V gene's germline CDR1 is MNHEY and CDR2 SVGAGI.

This clonotype was observed a handful of times. The chain joins TRBV6-5 to TRBJ2-1; possibly TRBD2 for D (7 bases). CDR3 size: 15 residues. Germline CDR1 and CDR2: MNHEY and SVGAGI. Trimming shortened V by 2 bases and J by 3 bases, and 11 bases separated the two germline ends. CDR3 protein: CASSYGGAGYNEQFF. The CDR3 DNA follows: TGTGCCAGCAGTTACGGGGGGGCAGGCTACAATGAGCAGTTCTTC.

The chain carries TRBV19 and TRBJ2-1; 11 bases fit TRBD2. Germline values: CDR1 LNHDA, CDR2 SQIVND (reference sequence). Trimming cost V 6 bases and J 9 bases; bases outside gene matches: 13. The CDR3 runs 16 residues. The CDR3 reads CASRPPSGGFLGEQFF. In nucleotides, the CDR3 is TGTGCCAGTAGACCCCCTAGCGGGGGGTTTCTCGGTGAGCAGTTCTTC.

This clonotype was recorded many times. The chain couples TRBV12-3 or TRBV12-4 to TRBJ1-5; weak D call: TRBD1 (5 bases). The CDR3 extends over 15 amino acids. V gave up 6 bases and J gave up 2 bases, with 14 bases separating them. The CDR3, as DNA: TGTGCCAGCAGCTCCAAGGGGTTGGGCAATCAGCCCCAGCATTTT. Its translation: CASSSKGLGNQPQHF.

This sequence joins TRBV12-5 and TRBJ2-5, with TRBD2 matching over 8 bases. The CDR3 is 16 residues long. V lost 7 bases, J lost 0 bases, and 10 bases stayed unmatched. Germline CDR1 reads LGHNT; CDR2 reads FRNRAP. CDR3 residues: CASAFSTSEYQETQYF. Here the CDR3 DNA reads TGTGCTAGTGCTTTTTCGACTAGCGAGTACCAAGAGACCCAGTACTTC.

The table lists this clonotype with many counts. This rearrangement joins TRBV7-2 to TRBJ2-3; 11 bases align to TRBD1. This CDR3 has 19 residues. The V gene's germline CDR1 is SGHTA and CDR2 FQGNSA. V lost 10 bases to trimming and J lost 1 base; unmatched junction nucleotides: 19. This CDR3 is CAIGTGGGLRVWGTDTQYF. In nucleotides, the CDR3 is TGTGCCATTGGGACAGGGGGGGGTTTGAGGGTATGGGGCACAGATACGCAGTATTTT.